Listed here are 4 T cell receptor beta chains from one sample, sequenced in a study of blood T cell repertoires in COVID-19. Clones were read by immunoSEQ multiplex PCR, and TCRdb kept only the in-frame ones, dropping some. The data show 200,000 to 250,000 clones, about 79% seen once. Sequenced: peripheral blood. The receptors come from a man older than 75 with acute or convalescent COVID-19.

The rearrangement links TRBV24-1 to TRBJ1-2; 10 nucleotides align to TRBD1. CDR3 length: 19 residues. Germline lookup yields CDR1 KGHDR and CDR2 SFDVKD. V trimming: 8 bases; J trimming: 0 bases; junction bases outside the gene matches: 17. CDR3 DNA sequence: TGTGCCACCAAGTTGAACCTCCGGGACAGGGGCCAAGCTAACTATGGCTACACCTTC. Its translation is CATKLNLRDRGQANYGYTF.

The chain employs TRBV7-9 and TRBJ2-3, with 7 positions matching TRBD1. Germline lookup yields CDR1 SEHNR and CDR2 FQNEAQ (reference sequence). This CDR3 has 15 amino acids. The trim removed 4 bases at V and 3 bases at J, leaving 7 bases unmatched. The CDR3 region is CASSYYRGETDTQYF. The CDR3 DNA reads TGTGCCAGCAGCTACTACAGGGGAGAGACAGATACGCAGTATTTT.

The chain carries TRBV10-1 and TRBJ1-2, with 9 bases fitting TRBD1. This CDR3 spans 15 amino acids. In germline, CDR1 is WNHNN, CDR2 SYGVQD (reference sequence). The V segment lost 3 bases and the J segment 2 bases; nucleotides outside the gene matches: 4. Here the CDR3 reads CASSEAGTGNYGYTF. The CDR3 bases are TGCGCCAGCAGTGAAGCCGGGACAGGGAACTATGGCTACACCTTC.

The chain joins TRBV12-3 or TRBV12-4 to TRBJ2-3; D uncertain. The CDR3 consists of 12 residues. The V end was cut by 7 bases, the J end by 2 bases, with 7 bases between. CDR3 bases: TGTGCCAGCACTCTAAACACAGATACGCAGTATTTT. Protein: CASTLNTDTQYF.